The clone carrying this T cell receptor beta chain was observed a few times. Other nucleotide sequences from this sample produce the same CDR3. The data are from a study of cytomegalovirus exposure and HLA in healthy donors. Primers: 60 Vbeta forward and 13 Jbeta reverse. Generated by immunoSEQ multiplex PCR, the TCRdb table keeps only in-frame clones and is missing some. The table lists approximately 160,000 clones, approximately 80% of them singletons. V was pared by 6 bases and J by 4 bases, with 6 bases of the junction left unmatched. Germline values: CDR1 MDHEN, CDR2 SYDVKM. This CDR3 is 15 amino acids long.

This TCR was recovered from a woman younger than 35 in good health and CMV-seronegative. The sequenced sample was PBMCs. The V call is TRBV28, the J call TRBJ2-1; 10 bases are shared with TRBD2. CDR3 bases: TGTGCCAGCAGCCCGAGGACTAGCGGATACAATGAGCAGTTCTTC. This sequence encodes CASSPRTSGYNEQFF. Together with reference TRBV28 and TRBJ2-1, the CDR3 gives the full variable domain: DVKVTQSSRYLVKRTGEKVFLECVQDMDHENMFWYRQDPGLGLRLIYFSYDVKMKEKGDIPEGYSVSREKKERFSLILESASTNQTSMYLCASSPRTSGYNEQFFGPGTRLTVL.